The clone carrying this TCR beta chain was detected a few times. The data were taken from a study of blood T cell repertoires in COVID-19. The overall study: Donors in the United States, Italy and Spain gave samples during acute or convalescent COVID-19. The analysed material was cDNA or gDNA that came from T cells, B-cell-depleted T cells, or PBMCs.

The ends lost 5 bases at V and 2 bases at J; junction bases unmatched: 9. Germline-derived CDR1 and CDR2 are MDHEN and SYDVKM. The CDR3 extends over 18 amino acids. Authors' methods: Amplification from reference gene primers served as the basis for estimated nucleated cell counts. Clones were read by immunoSEQ multiplex PCR, and TCRdb kept only the in-frame ones, dropping some. V, J and clone size derive from that table, while D and trimming were established from the DNA sequence. Of about 66,000 clones in the sample, about 91% were seen once. The specimen sequenced was peripheral blood. The chain uses TRBV28 and TRBJ2-2, with 12 nucleotides matching TRBD2. This receptor was obtained from a woman in her seventies with acute or convalescent COVID-19. CDR3 sequence: CASSDMLAGGPNTGELFF. CDR3 coding DNA: TGTGCCAGCAGTGATATGCTAGCGGGAGGGCCCAACACCGGGGAGCTGTTTTTT.